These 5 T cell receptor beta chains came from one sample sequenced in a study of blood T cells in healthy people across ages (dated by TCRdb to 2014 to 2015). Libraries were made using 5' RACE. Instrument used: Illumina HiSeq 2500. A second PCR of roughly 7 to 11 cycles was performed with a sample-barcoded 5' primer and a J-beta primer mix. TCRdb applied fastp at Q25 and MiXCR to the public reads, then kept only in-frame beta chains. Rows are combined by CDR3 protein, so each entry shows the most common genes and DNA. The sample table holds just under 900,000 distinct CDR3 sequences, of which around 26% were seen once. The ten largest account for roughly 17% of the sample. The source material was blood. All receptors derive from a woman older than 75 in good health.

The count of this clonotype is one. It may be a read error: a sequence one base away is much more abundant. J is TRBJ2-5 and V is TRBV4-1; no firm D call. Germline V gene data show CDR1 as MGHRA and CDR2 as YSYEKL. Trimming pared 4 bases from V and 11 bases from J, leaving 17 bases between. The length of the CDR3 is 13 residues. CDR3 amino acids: CASSLTLYNEQYF. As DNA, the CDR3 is TGCGCCAGCAGCCTGACCCTCTACAATGAGCAGTACTTC.

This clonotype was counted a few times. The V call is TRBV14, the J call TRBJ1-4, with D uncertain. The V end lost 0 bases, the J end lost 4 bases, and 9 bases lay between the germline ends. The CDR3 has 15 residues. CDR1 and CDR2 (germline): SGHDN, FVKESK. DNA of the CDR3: TGTGCCAGCAGCCAAGATGCGGGAAATAATGAAAAACTGTTTTTT. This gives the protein CASSQDAGNNEKLFF.

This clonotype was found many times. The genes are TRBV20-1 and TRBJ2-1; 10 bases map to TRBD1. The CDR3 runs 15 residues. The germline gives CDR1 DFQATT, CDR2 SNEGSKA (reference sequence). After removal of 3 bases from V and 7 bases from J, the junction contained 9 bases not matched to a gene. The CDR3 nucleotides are TGCAGTGCTAGCTCAGGGGACAGGGGTGGGAATGAGCAGTTCTTC. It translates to CSASSGDRGGNEQFF.

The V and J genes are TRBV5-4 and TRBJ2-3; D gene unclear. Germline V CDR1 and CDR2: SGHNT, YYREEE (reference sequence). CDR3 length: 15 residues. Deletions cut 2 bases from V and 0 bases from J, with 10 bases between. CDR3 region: CASSLSHTSTDTQYF. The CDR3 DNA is TGTGCCAGCAGCTTAAGCCATACTAGCACAGATACGCAGTATTTT.

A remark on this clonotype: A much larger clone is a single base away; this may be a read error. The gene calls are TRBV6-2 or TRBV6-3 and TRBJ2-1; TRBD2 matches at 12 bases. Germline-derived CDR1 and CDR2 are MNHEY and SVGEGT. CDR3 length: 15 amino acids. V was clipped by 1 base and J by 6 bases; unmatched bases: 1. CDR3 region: CASSYWTSGVNEQFF. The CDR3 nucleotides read TGTGCCAGCAGTTACTGGACTAGCGGGGTCAATGAGCAGTTCTTC.